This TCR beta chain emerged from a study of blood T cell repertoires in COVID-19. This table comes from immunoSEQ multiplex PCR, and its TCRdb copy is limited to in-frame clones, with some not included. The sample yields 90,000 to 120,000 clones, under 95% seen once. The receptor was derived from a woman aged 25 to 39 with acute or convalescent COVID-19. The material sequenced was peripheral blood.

This chain's CDR3 is CASSPTTFAGTHEQYF. The CDR3 DNA is TGTGCCAGCTCCCCGACCACCTTCGCAGGGACTCACGAGCAGTACTTC. V usage is TRBV18 and J usage is TRBJ2-7, with TRBD2 as a possible D gene (6 bases). The germline V and J ends were trimmed by 6 bases and 5 bases, with 23 bases remaining between them. The V gene's germline CDR1 is KGHSH and CDR2 LQKENI. CDR3 length: 16 residues.